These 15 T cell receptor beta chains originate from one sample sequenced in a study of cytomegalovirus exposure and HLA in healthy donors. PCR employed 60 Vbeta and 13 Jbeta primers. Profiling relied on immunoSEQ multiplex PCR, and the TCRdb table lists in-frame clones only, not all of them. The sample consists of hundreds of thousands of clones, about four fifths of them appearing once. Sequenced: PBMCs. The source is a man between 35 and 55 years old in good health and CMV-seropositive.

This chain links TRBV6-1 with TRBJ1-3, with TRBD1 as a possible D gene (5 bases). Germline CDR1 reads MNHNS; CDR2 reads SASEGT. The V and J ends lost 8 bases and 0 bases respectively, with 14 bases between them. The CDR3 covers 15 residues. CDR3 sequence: CASQGVWGSGNTIYF. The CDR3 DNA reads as TGTGCCAGCCAAGGGGTTTGGGGCTCTGGAAACACCATATATTTT.

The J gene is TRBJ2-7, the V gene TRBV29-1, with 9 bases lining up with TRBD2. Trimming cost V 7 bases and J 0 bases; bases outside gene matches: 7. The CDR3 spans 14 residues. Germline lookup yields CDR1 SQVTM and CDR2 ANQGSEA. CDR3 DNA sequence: TGCAGCGCTGTTGATAGCGGGAGCTCCTACGAGCAGTACTTC. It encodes CSAVDSGSSYEQYF.

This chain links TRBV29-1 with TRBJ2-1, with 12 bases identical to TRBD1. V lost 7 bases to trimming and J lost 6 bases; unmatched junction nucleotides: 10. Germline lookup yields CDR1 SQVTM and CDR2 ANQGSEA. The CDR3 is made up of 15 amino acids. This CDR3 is CSAGTGGSFVNEQFF. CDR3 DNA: TGCAGCGCCGGGACAGGGGGCAGTTTCGTCAATGAGCAGTTCTTC.

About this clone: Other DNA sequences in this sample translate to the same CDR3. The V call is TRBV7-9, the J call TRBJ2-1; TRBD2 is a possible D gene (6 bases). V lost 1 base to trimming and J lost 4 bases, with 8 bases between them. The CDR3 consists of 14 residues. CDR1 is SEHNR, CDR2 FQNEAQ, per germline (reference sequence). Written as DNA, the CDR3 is TGTGCCAGCAGCTTAGGGGCGGGATACAATGAGCAGTTCTTC. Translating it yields CASSLGAGYNEQFF.

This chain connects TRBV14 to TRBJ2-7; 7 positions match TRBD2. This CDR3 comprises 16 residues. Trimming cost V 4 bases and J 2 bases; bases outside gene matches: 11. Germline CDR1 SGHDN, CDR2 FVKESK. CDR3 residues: CASSLGEGGNPYEQYV. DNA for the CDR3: TGTGCCAGCAGCCTAGGGGAGGGAGGAAACCCCTACGAGCAGTACGTC.

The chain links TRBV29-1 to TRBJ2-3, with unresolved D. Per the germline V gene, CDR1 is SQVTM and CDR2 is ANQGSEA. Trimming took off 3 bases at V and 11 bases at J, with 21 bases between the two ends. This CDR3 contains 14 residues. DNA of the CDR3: TGCAGCGTTGACGGCCAGTTAGCAACCCTTCTGCAGTATTTT. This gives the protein CSVDGQLATLLQYF.

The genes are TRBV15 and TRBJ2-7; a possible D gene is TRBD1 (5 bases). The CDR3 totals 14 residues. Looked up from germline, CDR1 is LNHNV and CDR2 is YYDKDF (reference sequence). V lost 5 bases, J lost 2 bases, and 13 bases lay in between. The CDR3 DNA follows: TGTGCCACCAGCCTAAGGGGCAGGGCCTACGAGCAGTACTTC. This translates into CATSLRGRAYEQYF.

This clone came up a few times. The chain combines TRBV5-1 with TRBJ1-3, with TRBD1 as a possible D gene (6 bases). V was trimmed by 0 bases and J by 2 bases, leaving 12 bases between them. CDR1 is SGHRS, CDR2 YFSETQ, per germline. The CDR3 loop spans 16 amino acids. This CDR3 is CASSLETGTAGNTIYF. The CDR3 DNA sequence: TGCGCCAGCAGCTTGGAAACAGGGACGGCTGGAAACACCATATATTTT. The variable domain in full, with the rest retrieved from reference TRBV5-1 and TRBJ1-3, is KAGVTQTPRYLIKTRGQQVTLSCSPISGHRSVSWYQQTPGQGLQFLFEYFSETQRNKGNFPGRFSGRQFSNSRSEMNVSTLELGDSALYLCASSLETGTAGNTIYFGEGSWLTVV.

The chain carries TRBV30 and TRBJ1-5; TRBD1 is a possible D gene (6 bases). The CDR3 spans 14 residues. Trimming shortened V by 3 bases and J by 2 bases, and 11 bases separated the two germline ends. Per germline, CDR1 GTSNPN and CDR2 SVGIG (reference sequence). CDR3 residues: CAWRSQGRNQPQHF. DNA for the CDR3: TGTGCCTGGAGATCCCAGGGGCGCAATCAGCCCCAGCATTTT.

The CDR3 spells CASSLGSGGNSNQPQHF. In nucleotides, the CDR3 is TGTGCCAGCAGCTTGGGATCTGGCGGAAATAGCAATCAGCCCCAGCATTTT. V and J are TRBV5-5 and TRBJ1-5, with unresolved D. The CDR3 loop spans 17 amino acids. The V end was cut by 0 bases, the J end by 0 bases, with 13 bases between. The germline CDR1 and CDR2 sequences are SGHKS and YYEKEE (reference sequence).

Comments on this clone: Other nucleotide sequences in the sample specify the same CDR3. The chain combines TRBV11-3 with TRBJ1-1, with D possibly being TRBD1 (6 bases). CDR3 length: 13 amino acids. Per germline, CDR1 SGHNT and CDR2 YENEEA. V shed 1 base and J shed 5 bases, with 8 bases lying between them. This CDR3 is CASSLGRGTEAFF. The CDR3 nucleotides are TGTGCCAGCAGCTTAGGCAGGGGAACTGAAGCTTTCTTT.

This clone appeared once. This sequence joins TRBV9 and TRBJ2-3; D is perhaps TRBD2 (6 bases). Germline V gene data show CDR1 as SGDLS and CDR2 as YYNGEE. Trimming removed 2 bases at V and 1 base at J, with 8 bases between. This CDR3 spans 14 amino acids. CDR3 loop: CASSVLARTDTQYF. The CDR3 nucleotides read TGTGCCAGCAGCGTTCTAGCGCGCACAGATACGCAGTATTTT.

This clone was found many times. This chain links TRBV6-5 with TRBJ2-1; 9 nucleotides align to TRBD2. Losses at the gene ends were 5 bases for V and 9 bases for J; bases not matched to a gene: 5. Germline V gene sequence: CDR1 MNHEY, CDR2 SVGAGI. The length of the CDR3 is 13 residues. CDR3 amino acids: CASSKREAFEQFF. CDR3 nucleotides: TGTGCCAGCAGTAAGCGGGAGGCTTTTGAGCAGTTCTTC.

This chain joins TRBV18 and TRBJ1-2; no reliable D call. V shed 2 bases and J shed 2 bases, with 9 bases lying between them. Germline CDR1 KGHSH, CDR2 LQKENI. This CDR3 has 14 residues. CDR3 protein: CASSPSAGNYGYTF. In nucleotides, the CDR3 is TGTGCCAGCTCACCATCGGCGGGGAACTATGGCTACACCTTC. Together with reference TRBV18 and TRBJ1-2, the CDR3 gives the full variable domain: NAGVMQNPRHLVRRRGQEARLRCSPMKGHSHVYWYRQLPEEGLKFMVYLQKENIIDESGMPKERFSAEFPKEGPSILRIQQVVRGDSAAYFCASSPSAGNYGYTFGSGTRLTVV.

The CDR3: CASRDRVSSGANVLTF. Here the CDR3 DNA reads TGTGCCAGCAGGGACAGGGTGAGCTCTGGGGCCAACGTCCTGACTTTC. This rearrangement joins TRBV5-4 to TRBJ2-6; 8 bases align to TRBD1. V shed 5 bases, J shed 0 bases, and the junction held 4 bases outside the gene matches. Germline-derived CDR1 and CDR2 are SGHNT and YYREEE (reference sequence). The CDR3 sequence is 16 residues long. Drawing the rest from reference TRBV5-4 and TRBJ2-6, the complete variable domain is ETGVTQSPTHLIKTRGQQVTLRCSSQSGHNTVSWYQQALGQGPQFIFQYYREEENGRGNFPPRFSGLQFPNYSSELNVNALELDDSALYLCASRDRVSSGANVLTFGAGSRLTVL.